This entry concerns a single T cell receptor (beta chain). The antigen is unknown. With 4 bases clipped from V and 2 bases from J, the junction kept 6 bases outside the gene matches. The CDR3 consists of 15 residues. Per the germline V gene, CDR1 is SGHRS and CDR2 is YFSETQ. The sample belongs to a study of vaccination effects on CD4 cells after COVID-19. At the level of the study: A couple of convalescent donors provided samples 16 days and one week before vaccination.

Viral peptide pool expansion of antigen-specific CD4+ T cells preceded sequencing in the ViraFEST assay. With approximately 9 days of culture completed, CD4+ T cells were isolated. From March to December 2020, the person had a SARS-CoV-2 infection that was confirmed by PCR. About 2 million PBMC per well received approximately 10 IU/ml IL-2 and roughly 9.2 ug/ml peptides in culture. A half-medium replacement with IL-2 medium was carried out on days 3 and 7. Data came from immunoSEQ multiplex PCR; TCRdb stores just in-frame clones and leaves some out. The sample contains under 55,000 clones, roughly four fifths of which appear only once.

The receptor's source is a human donor who had a prior SARS-CoV-2 infection. The sequenced sample was CD4+ T cells from PBMCs cultured with a peptide pool, obtained before COVID-19 vaccination. V and J are TRBV5-1 and TRBJ2-1, with TRBD1 matching over 7 bases. In DNA form, the CDR3 reads TGCGCCAGCAGCCTCGGGGACAGTACCTACAATGAGCAGTTCTTC. Protein sequence: CASSLGDSTYNEQFF. The variable domain in full, with the rest retrieved from reference TRBV5-1 and TRBJ2-1, is KAGVTQTPRYLIKTRGQQVTLSCSPISGHRSVSWYQQTPGQGLQFLFEYFSETQRNKGNFPGRFSGRQFSNSRSEMNVSTLELGDSALYLCASSLGDSTYNEQFFGPGTRLTVL.